The 7 T cell receptor beta chains presented below share a single source sample, sequenced in a study of tumor-infiltrating lymphocytes in primary liver carcinoma. Starting from approximately 470 ng of total RNA, TCR beta cDNA was produced with a primer in the constant region. Sequencing libraries for TCR beta derived from three nested multiplex PCR rounds that used slightly modified ARM-PCR. In the first two PCR rounds, TRBV1-TRBV30 forward primers were paired with a C-beta reverse primer, and each round lasted around 10 cycles. TCRdb fed the multiplex PCR reads into MiXCR, producing one record per CDR3 protein. The sample yields 45,000 to 55,000 distinct CDR3 sequences, about 70% seen once. Both RNA and DNA were isolated together from about 21-30 mg of bulk tissue that had not been sorted. Sequenced input: liver tumor tissue from sampling region 2. As for subset: tumor region T2, inferior pole. These receptors all come from a man in his forties with primary liver carcinoma and hepatitis B virus infection.

About this clonotype: A junction boundary mismatches the germline segment, possibly from a read error. This chain uses TRBV4-1 with TRBJ2-7, with D possibly TRBD2 on 6 matching bases. In germline, CDR1 is MGHRA, CDR2 YSYEKL. This CDR3 is 14 amino acids long. CDR3 sequence reads: CASSPRDSLIDQHF. The DNA for the CDR3 is TGCGCCAGCAGCCCCCGGGACTCGCTGATTGATCAACACTTC.

Concerning this clonotype itself: No conserved phenylalanine or tryptophan is present at the end of the CDR3, so a read error is the likely explanation. No DNA is shown, since the ends of the CDR3 on it are uncertain; the CDR3 is the one TCRdb lists. This rearrangement joins TRBV11-2 to TRBJ2-1; the table's D gene call, TRBD2, was not cross checked with the DNA. CDR1 SGHAT and CDR2 FQNNGV come from the germline V gene. With termini counted, the CDR3 has 16 amino acids. The CDR3 loop reads CASSYSSISGRGGGFL.

This clonotype was recorded a few times. A much larger clone sits a single nucleotide away, making a read error possible. V usage is TRBV7-8 and J usage is TRBJ2-1; 15 bases fit TRBD2. Germline V gene sequence: CDR1 SGHVS, CDR2 FQNEAQ. The CDR3 consists of 15 residues. The CDR3 nucleotides are TGTGCCAGCAGCTTGGGACTAGCGGGGGGCAATGAGCGGTTCTTC. This codes for CASSLGLAGGNERFF.

Remarks on this clonotype: The CDR3 does not end in the conserved phenylalanine or tryptophan, so this is likely a read error. The chain employs TRBV5-1 and TRBJ2-1, with 10 positions matching TRBD2. Germline-derived CDR1 and CDR2 are SGHRS and YFSETQ. J was trimmed by 3 bases and V by 4 bases; bases with no gene match: 4. The CDR3 covers 15 residues. The CDR3 DNA sequence: TGCGCCAGCAGCCCGGGACTAGCGTACTACAATGAGCAGTTCCTC. Encoded protein: CASSPGLAYYNEQFL.

With regard to this clonotype: Likely a read error: the CDR3 ends without its conserved phenylalanine or tryptophan. V gene TRBV6-5 combines with J gene TRBJ2-4; tentative D call: TRBD1 (6 bases). The CDR3 contains 15 residues. Per germline, CDR1 MNHEY and CDR2 SVGAGI. The CDR3 nucleotides are TGTGCTAGCAGCTACGACCAGGGGCAGGCCAACATTCAGTACCTC. This sequence encodes CASSYDQGQANIQYL.

The chain is built from TRBV6-6 and TRBJ1-6; D may be TRBD1 (5 bases). Germline V gene lookup returns CDR1 MNHNY and CDR2 SVGAGI (reference sequence). Trimming removed 6 bases from V and 9 bases from J, with 18 bases in between. This CDR3 has 15 residues. This chain's CDR3 is CASSPGIESSSPLHF. CDR3 DNA sequence: TGTGCCAGCAGCCCAGGGATAGAGTCTTCTTCACCCCTCCACTTT.

On this clonotype itself: A much larger clone lies one base from this, so it may be a read error. The chain links TRBV28 to TRBJ2-5; 7 bases are a match to TRBD1. CDR1 and CDR2 (germline): MDHEN, SYDVKM. Trimming cost V 8 bases and J 3 bases; bases outside gene matches: 12. The CDR3 is 15 amino acids. The CDR3 reads CASGPHWTGEETQYF. CDR3 sequence (DNA): TGTGCCAGCGGTCCCCATTGGACAGGTGAAGAGACCCAGTACTTC.